Given below is one T cell receptor beta chain in context. The authors' processing: Reference gene primer amplification gave estimated nucleated cell counts. Generated by immunoSEQ multiplex PCR, the TCRdb table keeps only in-frame clones and is missing some. D and trimming come from the DNA, and the V and J calls and clone size come from that table. Of about 100,000 clones in the sample, 75% to 95% were seen once. The CDR3 totals 13 residues. Germline-derived CDR1 and CDR2 are MGHRA and YSYEKL. The V and J ends lost 4 bases and 7 bases, in that order; junction bases with no gene match: 7. This specimen belongs to a study of blood T cell repertoires in COVID-19. Study context: Samples came from the United States, Italy and Spain, spanning acute and convalescent COVID-19.

The sequence was obtained from a man younger than 35 with acute or convalescent COVID-19. The chain carries TRBV4-1 and TRBJ2-7, with 7 bases lining up with TRBD1. What was sequenced was peripheral blood. The CDR3 nucleotides are TGCGCCAGCAGCCCCAAACCAGGGGGAGAGCAGTACTTC. Encoded protein: CASSPKPGGEQYF.